A single sample is the source of the 32 T cell receptor beta chains below, sequenced in a study of blood T cell repertoires in COVID-19. Clones were read by immunoSEQ multiplex PCR, and TCRdb kept only the in-frame ones, dropping some. This sample has 210,000 or so clones, with 70% to 90% found just once. Sample: peripheral blood. Receptor source: a woman between 18 and 29 years old who had recovered from COVID-19.

The genes are TRBV5-8 and TRBJ2-1, with TRBD2 as a possible D gene (6 bases). The V gene's germline CDR1 is SGHTS and CDR2 YDEGEE. The V end lost 4 bases, the J end lost 0 bases, and 11 bases lay between the germline ends. The CDR3 totals 15 residues. The CDR3 sequence is CASSPGVASYNEQFF. The CDR3 DNA follows: TGTGCCAGCAGCCCGGGGGTCGCCTCCTACAATGAGCAGTTCTTC.

This chain links TRBV4-3 with TRBJ2-7, with TRBD2 as a possible D gene (5 bases). Germline CDR1 is LGHNA and CDR2 is YSLEER. Deletions cut 1 base from V and 3 bases from J, with 10 bases between. The CDR3 extends over 14 amino acids. CDR3 region: CASSQVSGNYEQYF. The CDR3 DNA reads TGCGCCAGCAGCCAAGTCAGCGGCAACTACGAGCAGTACTTC.

The chain couples TRBV4-1 to TRBJ2-5, with 14 bases aligning to TRBD2. The V and J ends lost 2 bases and 3 bases, in that order; junction bases with no gene match: 8. The germline V gene encodes CDR1 MGHRA and CDR2 YSYEKL. This CDR3 is 18 amino acids long. CDR3: CASSQRGLAGVLEETQYF. CDR3 nucleotide sequence: TGCGCCAGCAGCCAAAGGGGACTAGCGGGAGTTTTGGAAGAGACCCAGTACTTC.

In nucleotides, the CDR3 is TGTGCCAGCCGAAGCGGGAGATCCTACGAGCAGTACTTC. This translates into CASRSGRSYEQYF. The J gene is TRBJ2-7, the V gene TRBV3-1 (or the pseudogene TRBV3-2), with 8 bases that match TRBD2. Germline V gene lookup returns CDR1 LGHDT and CDR2 YNNKEL (reference sequence). Trimming took 8 bases from V and 1 from J; bases not matched to a gene: 4. The CDR3 extends over 13 amino acids.

The chain uses TRBV10-2 and TRBJ2-1; 14 bases agree with TRBD2. V was clipped by 5 bases and J by 7 bases; unmatched bases: 7. Germline-derived CDR1 and CDR2 are WSHSY and SAAADI. CDR3 length: 16 amino acids. CDR3: CASSIGTSGSLNEQFF. CDR3 nucleotide sequence: TGCGCCAGCAGTATCGGGACTAGCGGGAGTTTAAATGAGCAGTTCTTC.

This sequence joins TRBV12-5 and TRBJ2-5; unclear D gene. The germline CDR1 and CDR2 sequences are LGHNT and FRNRAP. The CDR3 is 12 residues long. The V gene lost 5 bases and the J gene lost 7 bases, with 11 bases spanning the gap. CDR3 residues: CASGLTSGTQYF. CDR3 sequence (DNA): TGTGCTAGTGGTCTCACCTCCGGGACCCAGTACTTC.

This chain uses TRBV6-5 with TRBJ2-4, with a weak D call TRBD1 (5 bases). Trimming removed 2 bases from V and 0 bases from J, with 11 bases in between. This CDR3 has 16 residues. Germline V gene data show CDR1 as MNHEY and CDR2 as SVGAGI. The CDR3 DNA sequence: TGTGCCAGCAGTTACACCTACAGGCTAGCCAAAAACATTCAGTACTTC. Translation: CASSYTYRLAKNIQYF.

The chain is built from TRBV9 and TRBJ2-2; possibly TRBD1 for D (6 bases). This CDR3 is built from 17 residues. V lost 0 bases, J lost 4 bases, and 16 bases lay in between. Germline CDR1 is SGDLS and CDR2 is YYNGEE. CDR3 nucleotide sequence: TGTGCCAGCAGCGTAGCCCCTCGACAGGAGAGCACCGGGGAGCTGTTTTTT. Encoded protein: CASSVAPRQESTGELFF.

The CDR3 reads CASRRSGNRENIQYF. CDR3 in DNA: TGCGCCAGCAGGAGGTCGGGGAACCGGGAAAACATTCAGTACTTC. The chain employs TRBV5-1 and TRBJ2-4, with D tentatively TRBD2 (5 bases). From germline, CDR1 is SGHRS and CDR2 YFSETQ. The CDR3 extends over 15 amino acids. Trimming cost V 5 bases and J 5 bases, with 17 bases left between them.

The chain recombines TRBV2 with TRBJ2-3, with 11 bases fitting TRBD2. This CDR3 is 16 amino acids long. The germline V gene has CDR1 SNHLY and CDR2 FYNNEI. The V segment lost 6 bases and the J segment 6 bases; nucleotides outside the gene matches: 11. This CDR3 is CASRGLAGGPKDTQYF. CDR3 bases: TGTGCCAGCAGAGGATTAGCGGGAGGGCCGAAGGATACGCAGTATTTT.

The rearrangement joins TRBV6-5 to TRBJ2-2; TRBD1 is a possible D gene (6 bases). The germline CDR1 and CDR2 sequences are MNHEY and SVGAGI. V was trimmed by 0 bases and J by 4 bases, leaving 9 bases between them. CDR3 length: 15 residues. CDR3 loop: CASSYSGTSTGELFF. Written as DNA, the CDR3 is TGTGCCAGCAGTTACTCCGGGACATCCACCGGGGAGCTGTTTTTT.

The V gene is TRBV27, the J gene TRBJ1-2; possible D gene TRBD1, 5 bases. Trimming took 7 bases from V and 5 from J, leaving 14 bases between them. Germline V CDR1 and CDR2: MNHEY, SMNVEV (reference sequence). This CDR3 is built from 13 residues. CDR3: CASTLGVGYGYTF. DNA of the CDR3: TGTGCCAGCACCTTAGGGGTGGGATATGGCTACACCTTC.

The chain carries TRBV6-5 and TRBJ1-1; no clear D. CDR3 length: 13 amino acids. The germline V and J ends were trimmed by 2 bases and 4 bases, with 8 bases remaining between them. CDR1 and CDR2 (germline): MNHEY, SVGAGI. CDR3 coding DNA: TGTGCCAGCAGTTACCACGGGTTCACTGAAGCTTTCTTT. It encodes CASSYHGFTEAFF.

The chain combines TRBV11-3 with TRBJ1-1; D is unresolved. The CDR3 has 13 amino acids. CDR1 SGHNT and CDR2 YENEEA come from the germline V gene. Between the trimmed V and J ends, which lost 8 bases and 7 bases, there was a span of 17 bases. For the CDR3, the DNA is TGTGCCAGCTCCACCCGGGAGGAAAGTGAAGCTTTCTTT. Protein: CASSTREESEAFF. Together with reference TRBV11-3 and TRBJ1-1, the CDR3 gives the full variable domain: EAGVVQSPRYKIIEKKQPVAFWCNPISGHNTLYWYLQNLGQGPELLIRYENEEAVDDSQLPKDRFSAERLKGVDSTLKIQPAELGDSAVYLCASSTREESEAFFGQGTRLTVV.

The chain uses TRBV28 and TRBJ2-3, with 10 bases identical to TRBD2. Germline CDR1 MDHEN, CDR2 SYDVKM. The V gene end was trimmed by 6 bases and the J gene end by 5 bases; junction bases not matched to a gene: 8. The CDR3 is 15 amino acids. CDR3 amino acids: CASSKSGRGRDTQYF. The CDR3 coding sequence is TGTGCCAGCAGCAAAAGCGGGAGGGGGAGAGATACGCAGTATTTT.

V is TRBV14 and J is TRBJ2-7, with D hard to call. The CDR3 sequence is 15 residues long. CDR1 and CDR2 from the germline V gene are SGHDN and FVKESK. The V end lost 4 bases, the J end lost 1 base, and 14 bases lay between the germline ends. The CDR3: CASSLVGSRSYEQYF. The DNA of the CDR3 is TGTGCCAGCAGCCTGGTTGGGTCCAGGTCCTACGAGCAGTACTTC.

The chain links TRBV27 to TRBJ2-1; 7 nucleotides line up with TRBD1. The J segment lost 7 bases and the V segment lost 9 bases, leaving 15 bases of the junction unmatched. Germline V gene lookup returns CDR1 MNHEY and CDR2 SMNVEV (reference sequence). This CDR3 contains 15 residues. The CDR3 loop is CARPLQGPVRNEQFF. CDR3 DNA: TGTGCCAGACCGCTACAGGGGCCGGTTAGGAATGAGCAGTTCTTC.

The sample holds one count of this clone. This chain joins TRBV7-3 and TRBJ2-1, with TRBD1 matching 7 bases. V shed 6 bases, J shed 3 bases, and the junction held 11 bases outside the gene matches. The V gene's germline CDR1 is SGHTA and CDR2 FQGTGA. The CDR3 has 16 amino acids. This CDR3 is CASSPDRQGRYNEQFF. The CDR3 DNA is TGTGCCAGCAGTCCCGATCGACAGGGCCGCTACAATGAGCAGTTCTTC.

The chain joins TRBV2 to TRBJ2-1; 15 bases match TRBD2. The germline CDR1 and CDR2 sequences are SNHLY and FYNNEI. The CDR3 length is 14 residues. J gave up 7 bases and V 6 bases, and 1 base lay outside the gene matches. The CDR3 spells CASRGLAGGNEQFF. CDR3 bases: TGTGCCAGCAGGGGACTAGCGGGAGGAAATGAGCAGTTCTTC.

The gene calls are TRBV7-2 and TRBJ2-4; D gene ambiguous. Germline V gene sequence: CDR1 SGHTA, CDR2 FQGNSA. The CDR3 has 14 amino acids. Trimming took off 2 bases at V and 1 base at J, with 6 bases between the two ends. The CDR3 DNA sequence: TGTGCCAGCAGCTTACTACTGGCCAAAAACATTCAGTACTTC. Translating gives CASSLLLAKNIQYF.

This chain connects TRBV6-5 to TRBJ2-7, with 8 bases fitting TRBD2. Germline V gene lookup returns CDR1 MNHEY and CDR2 SVGAGI. Germline trimming cut 2 bases from V and 6 bases from J; bases unmatched to any gene: 9. The CDR3 consists of 15 residues. The CDR3 loop is CASSYAGGRWGEQYF. CDR3 nucleotides: TGTGCCAGCAGTTACGCGGGAGGAAGGTGGGGCGAGCAGTACTTC.

The rearrangement links TRBV19 to TRBJ2-3; D unresolved. The CDR3 contains 11 residues. Germline values: CDR1 LNHDA, CDR2 SQIVND (reference sequence). Deletions cut 5 bases from V and 3 bases from J, with 3 bases between. The CDR3 protein is CASSQTDTQYF. CDR3 DNA: TGTGCCAGTAGTCAAACAGATACGCAGTATTTT.

The chain links TRBV13 to TRBJ2-1, with TRBD1 matching over 9 bases. The CDR3 is made up of 16 amino acids. After removal of 4 bases from V and 7 bases from J, the junction contained 11 bases not matched to a gene. Germline V gene data show CDR1 as PRHDT and CDR2 as FYEKMQ (reference sequence). CDR3 residues: CASSSPGTGLGNEQFF. CDR3 nucleotide sequence: TGTGCCAGCAGCTCCCCCGGGACAGGGTTAGGAAATGAGCAGTTCTTC.

V usage is TRBV7-9 and J usage is TRBJ2-1, with TRBD2 matching over 13 bases. V was clipped by 6 bases and J by 7 bases; unmatched bases: 6. Germline assignment: CDR1 SEHNR and CDR2 FQNEAQ (reference sequence). This CDR3 spans 15 amino acids. CDR3: CASSSRLAGGNEQFF. CDR3 nucleotides: TGTGCCAGCAGTTCCAGACTAGCGGGGGGAAATGAGCAGTTCTTC.

This chain links TRBV19 with TRBJ2-7; TRBD2 is a possible D gene (6 bases). The length of the CDR3 is 13 residues. V was trimmed by 1 base and J by 3 bases, leaving 7 bases between them. Germline V gene lookup returns CDR1 LNHDA and CDR2 SQIVND (reference sequence). The CDR3 loop is CASSIVGGYEQYF. In DNA form, the CDR3 reads TGTGCCAGTAGTATAGTGGGGGGCTACGAGCAGTACTTC.

CDR3 bases: TGTGCCAGCAGCCAAGTAATGAATTGGGACAGGGCCCACGAAAAACTGTTTTTT. Translating gives CASSQVMNWDRAHEKLFF. This chain connects TRBV3-1 (or the pseudogene TRBV3-2) to TRBJ1-4, with 9 bases lining up with TRBD1. CDR1 is LGHDT and CDR2 is YNNKEL in the germline V gene (reference sequence). Trimming cost V 1 base and J 8 bases; bases outside gene matches: 14. The length of the CDR3 is 18 residues.

This chain connects TRBV2 to TRBJ2-5; D might be TRBD2 (6 bases). This CDR3 spans 15 amino acids. The ends were cut back, 2 bases at V and 5 bases at J, with 15 bases in the middle. Germline lookup yields CDR1 SNHLY and CDR2 FYNNEI. The CDR3 bases are TGTGCCAGCAGTGAAAGAAGGCCGGGGGATGAGACCCAGTACTTC. Translation gives CASSERRPGDETQYF.

The gene calls are TRBV27 and TRBJ2-7; a possible D gene is TRBD1 (5 bases). Germline V gene lookup returns CDR1 MNHEY and CDR2 SMNVEV (reference sequence). The germline V and J ends were trimmed by 10 bases and 2 bases, with 15 bases remaining between them. The CDR3 spans 13 residues. DNA for the CDR3: TGTGCCACCTCGACAGAGCCCCCCTACGAGCAGTACTTC. Amino acids: CATSTEPPYEQYF.

This chain joins TRBV19 and TRBJ1-1, with D possibly being TRBD1 (5 bases). Trimming took off 5 bases at V and 2 bases at J, with 12 bases between the two ends. CDR1 is LNHDA, CDR2 SQIVND, per germline (reference sequence). The CDR3 extends over 14 amino acids. The CDR3 DNA is TGTGCCAGTAGTGTTCAGGGAATAAACACTGAAGCTTTCTTT. Its translation: CASSVQGINTEAFF.

This clone was seen only once. The rearrangement joins TRBV9 to TRBJ1-4, with 8 bases that match TRBD1. Germline-derived CDR1 and CDR2 are SGDLS and YYNGEE. The J segment lost 4 bases and the V segment lost 5 bases, leaving 7 bases of the junction unmatched. CDR3 length equals 15 residues. DNA of the CDR3: TGTGCCAGCAGTGCCGGGACAGGACTTAATGAAAAACTGTTTTTT. This translates into CASSAGTGLNEKLFF. Full variable domain (rest looked up from reference TRBV9 and TRBJ1-4): DSGVTQTPKHLITATGQRVTLRCSPRSGDLSVYWYQQSLDQGLQFLIQYYNGEERAKGNILERFSAQQFPDLHSELNLSSLELGDSALYFCASSAGTGLNEKLFFGSGTQLSVL.

Written as DNA, the CDR3 is TGTGCCAGTAGTATCATCCATCGAACTACCTCCAACTATGGCTACACCTTC. This encodes CASSIIHRTTSNYGYTF. This chain links TRBV19 with TRBJ1-2; D gene uncertain. V was trimmed by 3 bases and J by 2 bases, leaving 19 bases between them. The length of the CDR3 is 17 residues. The germline CDR1 and CDR2 sequences are LNHDA and SQIVND (reference sequence).

This chain connects TRBV29-1 to TRBJ1-1; D uncertain. This CDR3 contains 14 residues. The germline V and J ends were trimmed by 7 bases and 2 bases, with 17 bases remaining between them. Looked up from germline, CDR1 is SQVTM and CDR2 is ANQGSEA. CDR3 in DNA: TGCAGCGCCCTCAACGTGTGGCCTAACACTGAAGCTTTCTTT. Amino acids: CSALNVWPNTEAFF. Combining the CDR3 with reference TRBV29-1 and TRBJ1-1 gives the whole variable domain SAVISQKPSRDICQRGTSLTIQCQVDSQVTMMFWYRQQPGQSLTLIATANQGSEATYESGFVIDKFPISRPNLTFSTLTVSNMSPEDSSIYLCSALNVWPNTEAFFGQGTRLTVV.